This T cell receptor (beta chain) is drawn from a study of beta chain features in type 1 diabetes. Expressed TCRB transcripts were sequenced because the entire RNA isolate underwent reverse transcription. Clones were sequenced by immunoSEQ multiplex PCR, and TCRdb holds only the in-frame ones, with some missing. The profile shows more than 300,000 clones, 8.5% to 10% of them singletons. As for this clone: Antigen: not known. This sample also contains other DNA sequences that code for the same CDR3.

Study-level results: Naive, central memory and regulatory TCRB repertoires appeared more similar among patients than healthy donors. There was a moderate but significant shortening of TCRB CDR3s in all four CD4+ subsets of Type 1 diabetes patients. More deletions and fewer insertions at VDJ junctions were found in patients with type 1 diabetes.

V was cut by 2 bases and J by 2 bases, with 10 bases left in between. This CDR3 is 14 amino acids long. Germline CDR1 reads MNHEY; CDR2 reads SMNVEV (reference sequence). This chain links TRBV27 with TRBJ2-7, with D perhaps matching TRBD1 (6 bases). This sequence originates from a man aged 25-45 years with type 1 diabetes. The sequenced sample consisted of central memory CD4+ T cells from blood. The CDR3 loop reads CASSLTGTAYEQYF. The CDR3 DNA follows: TGTGCCAGCAGTTTAACAGGGACGGCCTACGAGCAGTACTTC.